What follows is one T cell receptor beta chain and its context. J gave up 4 bases and V 4 bases, and 6 bases lay outside the gene matches. This CDR3 spans 15 amino acids. CDR1 SGHDT and CDR2 YYEEEE come from the germline V gene. This record belongs to a study of blood T cell repertoires in COVID-19. Overall study: Nucleic acid was either cDNA or gDNA, and it came from T cells, B-cell-depleted T cells, or PBMCs.

Original processing notes: How many nucleated cells were present was estimated from reference gene primer amplification. Sequenced by immunoSEQ multiplex PCR; TCRdb stores in-frame clones only, minus some. Clone size and V and J calls were adopted from that table, with D and trimming inferred from the DNA. The profile shows under 300,000 clones, approximately 90% of them singletons. The receptor was isolated from a woman younger than 35 who had recovered from COVID-19. Specimen: PBMCs or T cells enriched from blood (not recorded which). This chain uses TRBV5-6 with TRBJ1-4; TRBD1 agrees at 8 bases. CDR3 sequence reads: CASSTGGLGNEKLFF. CDR3 DNA: TGTGCCAGCAGCACAGGGGGATTGGGTAATGAAAAACTGTTTTTT. Full variable domain (outside the CDR3, taken from reference TRBV5-6 and TRBJ1-4): DAGVTQSPTHLIKTRGQQVTLRCSPKSGHDTVSWYQQALGQGPQFIFQYYEEEERQRGNFPDRFSGHQFPNYSSELNVNALLLGDSALYLCASSTGGLGNEKLFFGSGTQLSVL.